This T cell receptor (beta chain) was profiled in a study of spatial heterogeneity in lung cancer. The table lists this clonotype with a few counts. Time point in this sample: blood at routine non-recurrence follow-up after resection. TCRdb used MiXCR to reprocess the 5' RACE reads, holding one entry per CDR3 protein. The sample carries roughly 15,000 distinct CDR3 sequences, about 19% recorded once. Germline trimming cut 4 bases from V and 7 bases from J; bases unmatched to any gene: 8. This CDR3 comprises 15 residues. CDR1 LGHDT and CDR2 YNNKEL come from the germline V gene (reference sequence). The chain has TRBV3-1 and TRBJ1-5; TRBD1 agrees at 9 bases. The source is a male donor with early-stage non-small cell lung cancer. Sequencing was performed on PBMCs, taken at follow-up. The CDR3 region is CASSPGTGSVQPQHF. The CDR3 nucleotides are TGTGCCAGCAGCCCCGGGACAGGGAGCGTCCAGCCCCAGCATTTT.